This T cell receptor beta chain was sequenced for a study of blood T cell repertoires in COVID-19. The overall study: The cDNA or gDNA used as material had been derived from T cells, B-cell-depleted T cells, or PBMCs.

A Seattle source enrolled patients during active infection and followed them longitudinally. The assay was immunoSEQ multiplex PCR, and TCRdb's table has in-frame clones only and misses some. The sample gives 410,000 or so clones, roughly 90% of which show up once; approximately 1.5% is in the top ten. V was pared by 2 bases and J by 6 bases, with 22 bases between. Looked up from germline, CDR1 is SGHTA and CDR2 is FQGNSA. The CDR3 totals 17 residues. The V and J genes are TRBV7-2 and TRBJ1-2, with D perhaps matching TRBD1 (6 bases). Sequencing was carried out using peripheral blood. The receptor was derived from a woman aged 40-49 years with COVID-19, enrolled during active disease. The CDR3 here is CASSLKGGGGIGNGYTF. In nucleotides, the CDR3 is TGTGCCAGCAGCTTAAAGGGGGGAGGGGGAATCGGTAATGGCTACACCTTC.